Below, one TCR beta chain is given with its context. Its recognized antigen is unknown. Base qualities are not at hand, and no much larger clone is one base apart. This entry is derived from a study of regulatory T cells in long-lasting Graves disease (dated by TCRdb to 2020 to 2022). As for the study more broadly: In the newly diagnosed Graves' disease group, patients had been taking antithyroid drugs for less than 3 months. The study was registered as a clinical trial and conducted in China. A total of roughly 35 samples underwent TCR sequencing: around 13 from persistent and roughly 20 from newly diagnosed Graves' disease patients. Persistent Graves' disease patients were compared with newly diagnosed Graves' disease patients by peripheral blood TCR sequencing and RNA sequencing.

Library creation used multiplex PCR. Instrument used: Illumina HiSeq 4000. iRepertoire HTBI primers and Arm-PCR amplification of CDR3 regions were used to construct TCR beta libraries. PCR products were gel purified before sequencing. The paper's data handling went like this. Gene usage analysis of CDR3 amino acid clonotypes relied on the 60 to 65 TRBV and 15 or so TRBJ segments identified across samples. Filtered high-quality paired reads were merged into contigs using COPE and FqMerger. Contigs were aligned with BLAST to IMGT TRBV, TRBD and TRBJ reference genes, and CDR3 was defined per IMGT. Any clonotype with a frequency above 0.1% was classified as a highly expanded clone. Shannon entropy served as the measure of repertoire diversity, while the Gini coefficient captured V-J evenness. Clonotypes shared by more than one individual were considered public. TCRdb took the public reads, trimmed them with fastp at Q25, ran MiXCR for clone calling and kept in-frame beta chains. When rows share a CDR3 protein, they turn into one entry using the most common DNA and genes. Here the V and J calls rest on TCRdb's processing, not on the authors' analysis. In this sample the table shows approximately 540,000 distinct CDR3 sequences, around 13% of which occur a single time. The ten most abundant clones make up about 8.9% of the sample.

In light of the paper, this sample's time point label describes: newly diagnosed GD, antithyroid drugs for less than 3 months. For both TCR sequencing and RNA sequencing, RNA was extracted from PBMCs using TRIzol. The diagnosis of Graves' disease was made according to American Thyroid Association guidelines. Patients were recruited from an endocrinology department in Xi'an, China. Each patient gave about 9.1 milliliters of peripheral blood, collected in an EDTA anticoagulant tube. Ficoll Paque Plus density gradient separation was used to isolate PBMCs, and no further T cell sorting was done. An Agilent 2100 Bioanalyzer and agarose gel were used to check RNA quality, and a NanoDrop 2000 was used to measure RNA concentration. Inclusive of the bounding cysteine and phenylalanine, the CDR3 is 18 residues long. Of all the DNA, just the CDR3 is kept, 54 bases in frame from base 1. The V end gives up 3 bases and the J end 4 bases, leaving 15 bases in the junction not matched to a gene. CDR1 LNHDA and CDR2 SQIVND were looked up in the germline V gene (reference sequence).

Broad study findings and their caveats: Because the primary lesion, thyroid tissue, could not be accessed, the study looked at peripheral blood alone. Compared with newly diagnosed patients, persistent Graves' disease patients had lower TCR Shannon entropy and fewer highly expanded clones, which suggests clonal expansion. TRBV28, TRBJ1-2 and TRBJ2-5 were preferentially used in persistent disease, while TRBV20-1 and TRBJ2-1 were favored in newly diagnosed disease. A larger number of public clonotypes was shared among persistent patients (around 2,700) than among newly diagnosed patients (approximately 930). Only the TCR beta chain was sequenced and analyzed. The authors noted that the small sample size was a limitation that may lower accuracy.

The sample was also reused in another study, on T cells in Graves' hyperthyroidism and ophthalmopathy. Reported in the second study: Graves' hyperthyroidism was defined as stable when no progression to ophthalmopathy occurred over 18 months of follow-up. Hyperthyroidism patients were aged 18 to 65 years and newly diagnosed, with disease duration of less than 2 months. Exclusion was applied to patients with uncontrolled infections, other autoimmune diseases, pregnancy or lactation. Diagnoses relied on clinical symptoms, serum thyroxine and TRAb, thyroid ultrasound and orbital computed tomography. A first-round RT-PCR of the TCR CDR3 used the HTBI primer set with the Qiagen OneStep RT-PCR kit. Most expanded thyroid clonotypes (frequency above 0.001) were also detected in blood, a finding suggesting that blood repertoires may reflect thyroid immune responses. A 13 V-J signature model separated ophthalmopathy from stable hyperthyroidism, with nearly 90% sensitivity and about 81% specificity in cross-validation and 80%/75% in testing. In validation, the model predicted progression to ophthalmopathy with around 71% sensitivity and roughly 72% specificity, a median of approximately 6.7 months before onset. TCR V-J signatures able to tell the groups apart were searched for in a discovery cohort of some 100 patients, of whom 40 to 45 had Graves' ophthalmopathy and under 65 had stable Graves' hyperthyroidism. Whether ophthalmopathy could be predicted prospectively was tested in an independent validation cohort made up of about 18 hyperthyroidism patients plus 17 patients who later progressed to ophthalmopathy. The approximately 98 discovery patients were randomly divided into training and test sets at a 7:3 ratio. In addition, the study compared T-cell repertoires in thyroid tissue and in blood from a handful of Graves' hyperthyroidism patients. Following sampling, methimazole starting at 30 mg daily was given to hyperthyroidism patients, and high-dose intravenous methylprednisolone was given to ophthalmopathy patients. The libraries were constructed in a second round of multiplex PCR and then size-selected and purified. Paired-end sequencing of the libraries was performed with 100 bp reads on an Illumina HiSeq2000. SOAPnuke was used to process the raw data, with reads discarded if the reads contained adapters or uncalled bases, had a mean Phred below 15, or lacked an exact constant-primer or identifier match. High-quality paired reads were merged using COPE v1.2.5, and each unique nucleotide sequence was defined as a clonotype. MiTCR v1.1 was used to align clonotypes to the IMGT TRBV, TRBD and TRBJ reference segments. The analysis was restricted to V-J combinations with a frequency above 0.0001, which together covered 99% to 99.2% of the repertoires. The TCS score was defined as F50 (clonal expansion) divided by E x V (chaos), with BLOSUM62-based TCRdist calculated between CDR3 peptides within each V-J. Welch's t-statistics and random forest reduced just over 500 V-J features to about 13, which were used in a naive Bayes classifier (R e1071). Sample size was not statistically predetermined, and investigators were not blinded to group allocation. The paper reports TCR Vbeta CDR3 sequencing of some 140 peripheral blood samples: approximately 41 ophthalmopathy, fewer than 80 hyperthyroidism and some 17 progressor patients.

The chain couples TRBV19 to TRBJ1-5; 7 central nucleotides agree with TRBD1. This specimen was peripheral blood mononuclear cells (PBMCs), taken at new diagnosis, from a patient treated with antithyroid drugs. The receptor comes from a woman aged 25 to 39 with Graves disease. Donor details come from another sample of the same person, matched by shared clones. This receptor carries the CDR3 CASSMGSSTGQRNQPQHF. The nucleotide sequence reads TGTGCCAGTAGTATGGGTTCGTCCACGGGACAGCGAAATCAGCCCCAGCATTTT. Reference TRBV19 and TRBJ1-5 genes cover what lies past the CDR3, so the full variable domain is DGGITQSPKYLFRKEGQNVTLSCEQNLNHDAMYWYRQDPGQGLRLIYYSQIVNDFQKGDIAEGYSVSREKKESFPLTVTSAQKNPTAFYLCASSMGSSTGQRNQPQHFGDGTRLSIL.